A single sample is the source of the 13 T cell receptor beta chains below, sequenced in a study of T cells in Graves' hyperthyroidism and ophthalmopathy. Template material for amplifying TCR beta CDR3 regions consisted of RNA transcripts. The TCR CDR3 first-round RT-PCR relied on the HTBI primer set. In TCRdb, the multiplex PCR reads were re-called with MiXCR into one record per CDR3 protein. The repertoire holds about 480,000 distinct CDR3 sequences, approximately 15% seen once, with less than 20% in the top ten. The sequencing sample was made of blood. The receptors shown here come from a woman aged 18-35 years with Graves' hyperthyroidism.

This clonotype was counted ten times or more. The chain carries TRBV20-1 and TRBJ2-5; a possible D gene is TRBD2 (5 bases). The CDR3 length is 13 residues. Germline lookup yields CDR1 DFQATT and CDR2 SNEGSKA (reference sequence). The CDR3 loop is CSCGSIREETQYF. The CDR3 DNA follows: TGCTCCTGCGGCTCTATTAGGGAGGAGACCCAGTACTTC.

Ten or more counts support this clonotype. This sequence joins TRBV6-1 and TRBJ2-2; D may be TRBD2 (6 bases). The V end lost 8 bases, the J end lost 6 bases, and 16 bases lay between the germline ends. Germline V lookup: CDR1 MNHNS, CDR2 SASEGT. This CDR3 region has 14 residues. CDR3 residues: CASGRDSNPGELFF. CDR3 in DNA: TGTGCCAGCGGCCGGGACTCCAATCCCGGGGAGCTGTTTTTT.

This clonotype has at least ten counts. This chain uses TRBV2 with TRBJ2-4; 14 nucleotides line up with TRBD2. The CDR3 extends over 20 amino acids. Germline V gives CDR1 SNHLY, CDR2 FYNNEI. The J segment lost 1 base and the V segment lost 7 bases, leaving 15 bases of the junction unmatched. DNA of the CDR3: TGTGCCAGCACCCACCACCCCGGGACTAGCGGGAGTGCGGCCAAAAACATTCAGTACTTC. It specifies CASTHHPGTSGSAAKNIQYF.

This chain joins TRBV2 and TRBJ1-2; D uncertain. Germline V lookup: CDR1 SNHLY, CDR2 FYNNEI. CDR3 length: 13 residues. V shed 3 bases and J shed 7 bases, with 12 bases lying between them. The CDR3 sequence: CASSDDPGLGYTF. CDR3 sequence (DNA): TGTGCCAGCAGTGATGACCCGGGTCTTGGCTACACCTTC.

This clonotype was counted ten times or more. In DNA, the CDR3 is TGTGCCAGCAGTGAAGGGGGCGTCGCCTACGAGCAGTACTTC. Encoded protein: CASSEGGVAYEQYF. V gene TRBV6-1 combines with J gene TRBJ2-7; D perhaps matches TRBD1 (5 bases). This CDR3 comprises 14 residues. The ends were cut back, 1 base at V and 2 bases at J, with 9 bases in the middle. Germline lookup yields CDR1 MNHNS and CDR2 SASEGT.

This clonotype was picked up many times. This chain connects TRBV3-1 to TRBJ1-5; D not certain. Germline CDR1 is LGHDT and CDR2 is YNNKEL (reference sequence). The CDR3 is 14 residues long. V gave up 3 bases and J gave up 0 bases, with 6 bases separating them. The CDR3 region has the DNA TGTGCCAGCAGCCACCCGCGTAGCAATCAGCCCCAGCATTTT. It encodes CASSHPRSNQPQHF.

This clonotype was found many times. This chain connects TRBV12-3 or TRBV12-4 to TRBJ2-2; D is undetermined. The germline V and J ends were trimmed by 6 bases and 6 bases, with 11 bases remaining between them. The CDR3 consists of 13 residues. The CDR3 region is CASRPEGAGELFF. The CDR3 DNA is TGTGCCAGCAGACCGGAAGGAGCCGGGGAGCTGTTTTTT.

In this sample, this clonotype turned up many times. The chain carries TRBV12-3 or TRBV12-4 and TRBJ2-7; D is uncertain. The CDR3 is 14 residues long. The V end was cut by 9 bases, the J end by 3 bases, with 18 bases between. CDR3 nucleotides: TGTGCCAGTACTCGCCGCACTATCCACTACGAGCAGTACTTC. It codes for CASTRRTIHYEQYF.

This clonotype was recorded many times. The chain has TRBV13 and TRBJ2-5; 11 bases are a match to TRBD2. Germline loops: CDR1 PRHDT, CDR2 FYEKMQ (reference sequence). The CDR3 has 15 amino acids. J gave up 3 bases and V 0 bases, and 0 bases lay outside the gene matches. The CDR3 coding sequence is TGTGCCAGCAGCTTAGGACTAGCGGGAGAAGAGACCCAGTACTTC. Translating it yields CASSLGLAGEETQYF. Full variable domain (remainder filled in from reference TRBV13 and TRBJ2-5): AAGVIQSPRHLIKEKRETATLKCYPIPRHDTVYWYQQGPGQDPQFLISFYEKMQSDKGSIPDRFSAQQFSDYHSELNMSSLELGDSALYFCASSLGLAGEETQYFGPGTRLLVL.

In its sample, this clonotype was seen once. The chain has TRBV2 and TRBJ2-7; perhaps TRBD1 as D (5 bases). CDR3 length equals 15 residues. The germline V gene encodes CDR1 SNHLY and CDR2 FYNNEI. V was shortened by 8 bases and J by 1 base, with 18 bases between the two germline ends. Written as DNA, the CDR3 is TGTGCCAGCGAGATGGAACAGGTCGGATCCTACGAGCAGTACTTC. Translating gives CASEMEQVGSYEQYF.

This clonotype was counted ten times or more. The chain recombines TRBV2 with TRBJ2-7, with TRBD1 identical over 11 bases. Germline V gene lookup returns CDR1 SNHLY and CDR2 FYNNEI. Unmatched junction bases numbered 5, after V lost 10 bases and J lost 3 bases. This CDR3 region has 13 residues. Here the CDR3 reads CANRDRGIYEQYF. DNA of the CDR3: TGTGCCAACCGGGACAGGGGGATCTACGAGCAGTACTTC.

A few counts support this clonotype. CDR3 nucleotides: TGCGCCAGCAGCCAGAAGGCTTTTGACGGTACGCAGTATTTT. This encodes CASSQKAFDGTQYF. This rearrangement joins TRBV4-1 to TRBJ2-3; the D is unclear. The CDR3 is 14 amino acids. Trimming cost V 3 bases and J 8 bases, with 15 bases left between them. The germline gives CDR1 MGHRA, CDR2 YSYEKL.

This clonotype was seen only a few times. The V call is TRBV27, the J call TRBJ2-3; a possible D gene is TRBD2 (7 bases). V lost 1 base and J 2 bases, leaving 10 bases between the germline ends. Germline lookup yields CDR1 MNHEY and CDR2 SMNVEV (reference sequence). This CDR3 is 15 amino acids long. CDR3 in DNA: TGTGCCAGCAGTTTATACGCGGGGGCCACAGATACGCAGTATTTT. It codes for CASSLYAGATDTQYF.